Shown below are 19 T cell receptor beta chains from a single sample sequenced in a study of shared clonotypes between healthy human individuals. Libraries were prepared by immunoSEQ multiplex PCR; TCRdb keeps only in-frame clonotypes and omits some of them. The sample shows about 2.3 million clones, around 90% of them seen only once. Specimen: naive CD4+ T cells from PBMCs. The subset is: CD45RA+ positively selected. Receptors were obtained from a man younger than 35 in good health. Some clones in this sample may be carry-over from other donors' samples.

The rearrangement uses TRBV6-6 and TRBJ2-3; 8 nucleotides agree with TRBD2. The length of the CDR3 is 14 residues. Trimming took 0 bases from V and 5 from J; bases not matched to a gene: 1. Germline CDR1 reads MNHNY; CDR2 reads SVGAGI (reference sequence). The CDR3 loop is CASSYSLAGDTQYF. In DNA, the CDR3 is TGTGCCAGCAGTTACTCCCTAGCGGGAGATACGCAGTATTTT.

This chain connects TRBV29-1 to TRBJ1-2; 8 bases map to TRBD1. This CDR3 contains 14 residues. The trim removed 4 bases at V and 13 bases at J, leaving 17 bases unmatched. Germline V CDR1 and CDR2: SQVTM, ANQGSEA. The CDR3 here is CSVAAPPGDRITTF. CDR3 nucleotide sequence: TGCAGCGTTGCTGCCCCACCCGGGGACAGGATAACCACCTTC.

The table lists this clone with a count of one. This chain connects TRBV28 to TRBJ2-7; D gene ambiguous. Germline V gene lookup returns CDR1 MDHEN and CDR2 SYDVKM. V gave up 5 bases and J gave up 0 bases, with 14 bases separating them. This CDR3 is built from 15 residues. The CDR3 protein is CASSPAQTDSYEQYF. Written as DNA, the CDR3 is TGTGCCAGCAGTCCCGCCCAGACGGACTCCTACGAGCAGTACTTC.

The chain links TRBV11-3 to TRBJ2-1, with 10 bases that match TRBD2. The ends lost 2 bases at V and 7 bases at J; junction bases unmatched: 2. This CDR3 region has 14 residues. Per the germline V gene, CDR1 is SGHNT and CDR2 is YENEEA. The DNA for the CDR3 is TGTGCCAGCAGCTTACTAGCGGGAGAGAATGAGCAGTTCTTC. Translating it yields CASSLLAGENEQFF. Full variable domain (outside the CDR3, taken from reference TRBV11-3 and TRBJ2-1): EAGVVQSPRYKIIEKKQPVAFWCNPISGHNTLYWYLQNLGQGPELLIRYENEEAVDDSQLPKDRFSAERLKGVDSTLKIQPAELGDSAVYLCASSLLAGENEQFFGPGTRLTVL.

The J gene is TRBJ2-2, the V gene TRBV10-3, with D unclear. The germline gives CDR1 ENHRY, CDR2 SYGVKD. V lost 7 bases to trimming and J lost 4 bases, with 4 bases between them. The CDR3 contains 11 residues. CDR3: CAITGTGELFF. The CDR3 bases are TGTGCCATCACGGGCACCGGGGAGCTGTTTTTT.

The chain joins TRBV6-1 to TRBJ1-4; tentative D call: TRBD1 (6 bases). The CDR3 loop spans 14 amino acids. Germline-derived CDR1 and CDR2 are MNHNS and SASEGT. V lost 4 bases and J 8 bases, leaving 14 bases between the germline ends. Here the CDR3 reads CASSVRARGEKLFF. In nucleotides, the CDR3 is TGTGCCAGCAGTGTTAGGGCTAGGGGGGAAAAACTGTTTTTT.

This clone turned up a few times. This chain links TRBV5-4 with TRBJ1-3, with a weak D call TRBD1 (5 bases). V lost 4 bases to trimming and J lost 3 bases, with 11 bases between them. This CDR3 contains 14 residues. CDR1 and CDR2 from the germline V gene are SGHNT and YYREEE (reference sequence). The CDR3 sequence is CASSPPGDGNTIYF. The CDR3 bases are TGTGCCAGCAGCCCCCCGGGGGATGGAAACACCATATATTTT.

This CDR3 is CASSESVREQYF. The CDR3 DNA reads TGTGCCAGCAGTGAATCTGTGCGCGAGCAGTACTTC. This chain joins TRBV25-1 and TRBJ2-7; D not certain. The CDR3 is made up of 12 amino acids. The germline V gene has CDR1 MGHDK and CDR2 SYGVNS. Trimming left V 1 base short and J 6 bases short, with 7 bases between.

For the CDR3, the DNA is TGTGCCAGTATAGGGGGGCGTGGATCCTACGAGCAGTACTTC. Translation gives CASIGGRGSYEQYF. The chain combines TRBV2 with TRBJ2-7; D may be TRBD1 or TRBD2 (6 bases each). Looked up from germline, CDR1 is SNHLY and CDR2 is FYNNEI. V was pared by 9 bases and J by 1 base, with 16 bases between. CDR3 size: 14 residues.

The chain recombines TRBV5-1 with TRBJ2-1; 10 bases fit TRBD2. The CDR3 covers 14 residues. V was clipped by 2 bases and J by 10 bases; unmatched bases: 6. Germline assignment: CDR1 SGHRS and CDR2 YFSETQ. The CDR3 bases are TGCGCCAGCAGCTTTCTAGCGGGAGTTGCCGAGCAGTTCTTC. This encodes CASSFLAGVAEQFF.

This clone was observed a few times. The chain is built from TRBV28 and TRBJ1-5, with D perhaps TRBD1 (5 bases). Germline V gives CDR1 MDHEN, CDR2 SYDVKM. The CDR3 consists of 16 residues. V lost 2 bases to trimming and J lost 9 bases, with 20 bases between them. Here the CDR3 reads CASSLPLRQGPRPQHF. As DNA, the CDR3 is TGTGCCAGCAGTTTACCCCTCCGGCAGGGCCCCCGGCCCCAGCATTTT.

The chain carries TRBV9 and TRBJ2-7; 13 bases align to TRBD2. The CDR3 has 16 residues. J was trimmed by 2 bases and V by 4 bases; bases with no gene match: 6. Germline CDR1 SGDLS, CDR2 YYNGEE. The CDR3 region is CASSSSGTSGAYEQYF. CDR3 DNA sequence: TGTGCCAGCAGCTCCAGTGGGACTAGCGGGGCCTACGAGCAGTACTTC. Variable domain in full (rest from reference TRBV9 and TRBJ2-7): DSGVTQTPKHLITATGQRVTLRCSPRSGDLSVYWYQQSLDQGLQFLIQYYNGEERAKGNILERFSAQQFPDLHSELNLSSLELGDSALYFCASSSSGTSGAYEQYFGPGTRLTVT.

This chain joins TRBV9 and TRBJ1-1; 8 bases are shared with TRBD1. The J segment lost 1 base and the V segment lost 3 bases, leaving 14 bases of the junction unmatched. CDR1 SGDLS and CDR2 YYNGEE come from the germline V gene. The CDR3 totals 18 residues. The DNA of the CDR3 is TGTGCCAGCAGCGCCGGGCGGGCAGGGGGCTTACGGAACACTGAAGCTTTCTTT. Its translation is CASSAGRAGGLRNTEAFF.

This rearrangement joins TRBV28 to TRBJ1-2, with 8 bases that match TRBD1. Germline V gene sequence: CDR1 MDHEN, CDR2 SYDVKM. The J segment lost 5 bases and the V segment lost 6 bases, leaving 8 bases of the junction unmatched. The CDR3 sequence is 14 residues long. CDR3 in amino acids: CASRAPDRVYGYTF. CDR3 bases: TGTGCCAGCAGGGCCCCGGACAGGGTATATGGCTACACCTTC.

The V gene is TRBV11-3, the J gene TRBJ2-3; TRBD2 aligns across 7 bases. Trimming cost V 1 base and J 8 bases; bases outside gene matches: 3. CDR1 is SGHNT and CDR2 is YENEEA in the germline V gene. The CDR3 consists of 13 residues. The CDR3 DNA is TGTGCCAGCAGCTTAGGACTAGCAAGTACGCAGTATTTT. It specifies CASSLGLASTQYF.

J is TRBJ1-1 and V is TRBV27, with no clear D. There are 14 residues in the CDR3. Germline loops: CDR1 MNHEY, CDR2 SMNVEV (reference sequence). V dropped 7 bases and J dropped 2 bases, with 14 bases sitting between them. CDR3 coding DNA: TGTGCCAGCAAACGAAGGAGCACTAACACTGAAGCTTTCTTT. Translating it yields CASKRRSTNTEAFF.

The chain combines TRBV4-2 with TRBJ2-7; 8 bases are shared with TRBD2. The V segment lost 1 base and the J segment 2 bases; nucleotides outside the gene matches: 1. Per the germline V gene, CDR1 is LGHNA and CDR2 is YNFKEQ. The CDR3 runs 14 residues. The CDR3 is CASSQAGGPYEQYF. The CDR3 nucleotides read TGTGCCAGCAGCCAAGCGGGAGGGCCCTACGAGCAGTACTTC.

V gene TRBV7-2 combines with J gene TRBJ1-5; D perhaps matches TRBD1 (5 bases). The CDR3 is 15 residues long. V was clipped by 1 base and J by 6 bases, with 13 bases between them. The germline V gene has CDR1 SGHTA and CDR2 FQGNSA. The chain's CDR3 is CASSLEGSGTQPQHF. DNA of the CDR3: TGTGCCAGCAGCTTAGAGGGATCGGGGACTCAGCCCCAGCATTTT.

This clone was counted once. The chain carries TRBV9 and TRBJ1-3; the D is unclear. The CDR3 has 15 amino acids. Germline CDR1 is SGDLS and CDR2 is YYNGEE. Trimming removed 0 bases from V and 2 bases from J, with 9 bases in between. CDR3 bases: TGTGCCAGCAGCGTAGCTGGGAGGACTGGAAACACCATATATTTT. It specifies CASSVAGRTGNTIYF.